This T cell receptor (beta chain) stems from a study of CD8 T cells in ankylosing spondylitis (dated by TCRdb to 2015 to 2018). With respect to the entire study: The study set out to find disease-linked TCR variants by profiling T cell receptor beta repertoires in ankylosing spondylitis patients and healthy donors. Peripheral blood was sampled, and synovial fluid was also collected from ankylosing spondylitis patients. In total, the full study cohort was made up of 108 healthy donors and some 26 ankylosing spondylitis patients.

For this clonotype: Its antigen remains undetermined. Base qualities are not at hand, and no much larger clone is one base apart.

On the study overall, not on this receptor specifically: Some motif variants had previously been reported in the synovial fluid and blood of reactive arthritis patients, which suggests shared mechanisms of disease initiation. A TCR beta motif of about 8 highly homologous amino acid variants appeared characteristic of blood from ankylosing spondylitis patients. The disease-linked clones were reported as significantly enriched in matched synovial fluid samples from ankylosing spondylitis patients. The disease-linked clones had a CD8+ phenotype and were found at relatively low frequencies in peripheral blood.

The run used an Illumina HiSeq 2500. Quantitative 5'-RACE with molecular barcodes was used to prepare TCR beta libraries. Under the source paper's analysis protocol: Disease-linked TCR variants were identified with a new computational method built on a probabilistic model of VDJ rearrangement. TCRdb's own reprocessing of the public reads used fastp at Q25 and MiXCR and kept productive beta chains. When rows share a CDR3 protein, they turn into one entry using the most common DNA and genes. TCRdb, not the authors, supplied the V and J calls. The sample has under 450,000 distinct CDR3 sequences on record, roughly 20% of them singletons. Over 10% of the sample is in the top ten clones. The specimen sequenced was blood, either unsorted or a sorted T cell fraction (not recorded which). The receptor was isolated from a male donor with ankylosing spondylitis or in good health (not recorded which).

Here the CDR3 is given as CASSPSGGRPDTQYF. The DNA is as follows: TGTGCCAGCAGCCCTAGCGGGGGGAGACCAGATACGCAGTATTTT. The rearranged chain carries TRBV6-1 and TRBJ2-3; a stretch of 11 junction bases matches TRBD2. Via the germline V gene, CDR1 is MNHNS and CDR2 SASEGT. V and J are trimmed by 6 bases and 4 bases, and the gene matches miss 6 bases of the junction. The CDR3 sequence holds 15 residues, the cysteine and phenylalanine included. The retained sequence is limited to the CDR3, 45 bases, with the frame set at the first base.